Following are 21 T cell receptor beta chains from one sample sequenced in a study of cytomegalovirus exposure and HLA in healthy donors. Vbeta (60) and Jbeta (13) primers were used in the PCR. Sequencing used immunoSEQ multiplex PCR; TCRdb keeps in-frame clones, though not all of them. The table has about 91,000 clones, 55% to 80% seen once. The sequenced sample was PBMCs. The receptor source for this set is a female donor in good health and CMV-seronegative.

This clone has just a few counts. J is TRBJ2-2 and V is TRBV28; 7 bases map to TRBD2. The CDR3 sequence is 13 residues long. The ends lost 7 bases at V and 4 bases at J; junction bases unmatched: 3. CDR1 MDHEN and CDR2 SYDVKM come from the germline V gene. CDR3 sequence: CASNREVTGELFF. In DNA form, the CDR3 reads TGTGCCAGCAACCGGGAGGTCACCGGGGAGCTGTTTTTT. The entire variable domain, with the rest obtained from reference TRBV28 and TRBJ2-2, is as follows: DVKVTQSSRYLVKRTGEKVFLECVQDMDHENMFWYRQDPGLGLRLIYFSYDVKMKEKGDIPEGYSVSREKKERFSLILESASTNQTSMYLCASNREVTGELFFGEGSRLTVL.

This chain connects TRBV5-4 to TRBJ2-7; D call uncertain. The CDR3 is 13 residues long. From germline, CDR1 is SGHNT and CDR2 YYREEE (reference sequence). The germline V and J ends were trimmed by 3 bases and 1 base, with 8 bases remaining between them. The CDR3 DNA follows: TGTGCCAGCAGCTCTTCTCTATCCTACGAGCAGTACTTC. The encoded protein is CASSSSLSYEQYF.

In its sample, this clone was seen a few times. The chain joins TRBV5-6 to TRBJ1-2; no definite D call. CDR1 is SGHDT and CDR2 is YYEEEE in the germline V gene. The CDR3 extends over 12 amino acids. V lost 7 bases and J lost 2, with 9 bases in between. This CDR3 is CASGDGNYGYTF. CDR3 nucleotides: TGTGCCAGCGGTGACGGGAACTATGGCTACACCTTC. The full variable domain, in which reference TRBV5-6 and TRBJ1-2 provide the parts outside the CDR3, is DAGVTQSPTHLIKTRGQQVTLRCSPKSGHDTVSWYQQALGQGPQFIFQYYEEEERQRGNFPDRFSGHQFPNYSSELNVNALLLGDSALYLCASGDGNYGYTFGSGTRLTVV.

This clone was counted a single time. The rearrangement uses TRBV18 and TRBJ1-1; perhaps TRBD1 as D (6 bases). Germline CDR1 is KGHSH and CDR2 is LQKENI. This CDR3 spans 15 amino acids. V lost 3 bases and J 1 base, leaving 12 bases between the germline ends. The CDR3 protein is CASSPSTGRNTEAFF. The CDR3 DNA follows: TGTGCCAGCTCACCGTCCACAGGGCGGAACACTGAAGCTTTCTTT.

This clone was detected only a few times. The chain employs TRBV10-3 and TRBJ1-6, with D unresolved. The CDR3 is 17 residues long. Deletions cut 2 bases from V and 4 bases from J, with 15 bases between. The germline V gene has CDR1 ENHRY and CDR2 SYGVKD. The CDR3 spells CAISEMIDFSYNSPLHF. The CDR3 nucleotides read TGTGCCATCAGTGAGATGATAGATTTTTCTTATAATTCACCCCTCCACTTT.

This clone has just a few counts. The chain uses TRBV5-1 and TRBJ2-1, with TRBD2 matching over 10 bases. The J segment lost 4 bases and the V segment lost 0 bases, leaving 4 bases of the junction unmatched. Germline CDR1 SGHRS, CDR2 YFSETQ. This CDR3 has 16 residues. In DNA form, the CDR3 reads TGCGCCAGCAGCTTGGGTGGGACTAGCGAGTACAATGAGCAGTTCTTC. Translation gives CASSLGGTSEYNEQFF. Together with reference TRBV5-1 and TRBJ2-1, the CDR3 gives the full variable domain: KAGVTQTPRYLIKTRGQQVTLSCSPISGHRSVSWYQQTPGQGLQFLFEYFSETQRNKGNFPGRFSGRQFSNSRSEMNVSTLELGDSALYLCASSLGGTSEYNEQFFGPGTRLTVL.

The rearrangement links TRBV30 to TRBJ1-2; D unclear. Germline values: CDR1 GTSNPN, CDR2 SVGIG (reference sequence). V was clipped by 0 bases and J by 8 bases, with 10 bases between them. The CDR3 is 12 residues long. Written as DNA, the CDR3 is TGTGCCTGGAGTGTTGCCGGTAAAGGCTACACCTTC. It is translated as CAWSVAGKGYTF. Together with reference TRBV30 and TRBJ1-2, the CDR3 gives the full variable domain: SQTIHQWPATLVQPVGSPLSLECTVEGTSNPNLYWYRQAAGRGLQLLFYSVGIGQISSEVPQNLSASRPQDRQFILSSKKLLLSDSGFYLCAWSVAGKGYTFGSGTRLTVV.

This clone was observed a few times. This chain joins TRBV6-6 and TRBJ2-7; 7 nucleotides agree with TRBD2. V was pared by 5 bases and J by 5 bases, with 15 bases of the junction left unmatched. Germline V gene lookup returns CDR1 MNHNY and CDR2 SVGAGI (reference sequence). CDR3 length equals 16 residues. Here the CDR3 reads CASSKLQGTTSDEQYF. The CDR3 DNA sequence: TGTGCCAGCAGTAAACTTCAAGGGACTACCTCGGACGAGCAGTACTTC.

The chain carries TRBV16 and TRBJ2-1, with TRBD1 as a possible D gene (6 bases). Trimming took off 0 bases at V and 5 bases at J, with 17 bases between the two ends. The CDR3 consists of 17 residues. Germline CDR1 and CDR2: KGHSY and FQNENV. The CDR3 loop reads CASSQSFAGVGNNEQFF. The CDR3 DNA reads TGTGCCAGCAGCCAATCGTTTGCAGGGGTTGGGAACAATGAGCAGTTCTTC.

This chain joins TRBV5-6 and TRBJ1-2, with TRBD1 as a possible D gene (6 bases). V lost 2 bases and J 7 bases, leaving 12 bases between the germline ends. This CDR3 contains 13 residues. Germline V gene lookup returns CDR1 SGHDT and CDR2 YYEEEE. The CDR3 DNA follows: TGTGCCAGCAGCTTCGCCAGGGGAAGTGGCTACACCTTC. This gives the protein CASSFARGSGYTF. Based on the CDR3 plus reference TRBV5-6 and TRBJ1-2, the full variable domain is DAGVTQSPTHLIKTRGQQVTLRCSPKSGHDTVSWYQQALGQGPQFIFQYYEEEERQRGNFPDRFSGHQFPNYSSELNVNALLLGDSALYLCASSFARGSGYTFGSGTRLTVV.

The J gene is TRBJ1-1, the V gene TRBV29-1; 8 nucleotides align to TRBD1. The CDR3 spans 15 residues. Trimming took 7 bases from V and 8 from J; bases not matched to a gene: 18. Germline CDR1 SQVTM, CDR2 ANQGSEA. The CDR3 here is CSATRSRTGREEAFF. The CDR3 DNA reads TGCAGCGCTACACGGTCCCGGACAGGGAGGGAGGAAGCTTTCTTT.

This chain uses TRBV7-3 with TRBJ1-2; the D gene is possibly TRBD1 (6 bases). Germline V gives CDR1 SGHTA, CDR2 FQGTGA. This CDR3 is built from 15 residues. V lost 2 bases and J 0 bases, leaving 10 bases between the germline ends. Here the CDR3 reads CASSLGQGTNYGYTF. DNA for the CDR3: TGTGCCAGCAGCTTAGGGCAGGGGACTAACTATGGCTACACCTTC.

This clone was picked up one time. The rearrangement joins TRBV2 to TRBJ2-5; possible D gene TRBD1, 5 bases. CDR1 SNHLY and CDR2 FYNNEI come from the germline V gene. CDR3 length: 15 amino acids. The V and J ends lost 5 bases and 3 bases respectively, with 16 bases between them. In nucleotides, the CDR3 is TGTGCCAGCAGTAGAGACCGGATAGGGGAAGAGACCCAGTACTTC. This sequence encodes CASSRDRIGEETQYF.

The V call is TRBV7-6, the J call TRBJ2-3; perhaps TRBD2 as D (6 bases). Germline V lookup: CDR1 SGHVS, CDR2 FNYEAQ. The length of the CDR3 is 14 residues. The ends were cut back, 1 base at V and 6 bases at J, with 11 bases in the middle. CDR3 loop: CASSLGGRGDTQYF. The CDR3 DNA reads TGTGCCAGCAGCTTAGGAGGGCGGGGCGATACGCAGTATTTT.

The chain recombines TRBV11-1 with TRBJ2-7; 11 bases fit TRBD1. The ends lost 5 bases at V and 10 bases at J; junction bases unmatched: 7. Germline CDR1 SGHAT, CDR2 FQDESV (reference sequence). The CDR3 runs 13 residues. The CDR3: CASSRGQGGFQYF. The DNA for the CDR3 is TGTGCCAGCAGCCGGGGACAGGGGGGCTTCCAGTACTTC. The whole variable domain, filled in from reference TRBV11-1 and TRBJ2-7, reads EAEVAQSPRYKITEKSQAVAFWCDPISGHATLYWYRQILGQGPELLVQFQDESVVDDSQLPKDRFSAERLKGVDSTLKIQPAELGDSAMYLCASSRGQGGFQYFGPGTRLTVT.

The chain recombines TRBV28 with TRBJ1-2; a weak D match, TRBD1 (5 bases). Deletions cut 5 bases from V and 1 base from J, with 8 bases between. Germline V gene sequence: CDR1 MDHEN, CDR2 SYDVKM. The CDR3 has 13 amino acids. This CDR3 reads CASSLTVNYGYTF. The CDR3 nucleotides read TGTGCCAGCAGTCTGACAGTTAACTATGGCTACACCTTC.

V usage is TRBV7-8 and J usage is TRBJ1-1; 7 nucleotides line up with TRBD1. This CDR3 comprises 18 residues. V lost 5 bases, J lost 1 base, and 16 bases stayed unmatched. In germline, CDR1 is SGHVS, CDR2 FQNEAQ. This chain's CDR3 is CASSPKNLLGQWNTEAFF. CDR3 in DNA: TGTGCCAGCAGCCCGAAAAACCTATTGGGACAGTGGAACACTGAAGCTTTCTTT.

The rearrangement joins TRBV27 to TRBJ1-6, with 7 bases lining up with TRBD1. The CDR3 length is 17 residues. CDR1 MNHEY and CDR2 SMNVEV come from the germline V gene (reference sequence). The V and J ends lost 3 bases and 8 bases, in that order; junction bases with no gene match: 13. DNA for the CDR3: TGTGCCAGCAGTTTCTCCCCGGGACAGACTTCTTATTCACCCCTCCACTTT. Its translation is CASSFSPGQTSYSPLHF.

The genes are TRBV28 and TRBJ2-7; TRBD1 might be the D (6 bases). In germline, CDR1 is MDHEN, CDR2 SYDVKM. The length of the CDR3 is 16 residues. V was clipped by 5 bases and J by 0 bases, with 17 bases between them. This chain's CDR3 is CASSPQQGYASYEQYF. CDR3 nucleotides: TGTGCCAGCAGTCCCCAACAGGGTTATGCCTCCTACGAGCAGTACTTC.

The gene calls are TRBV9 and TRBJ2-2; 12 bases are a match to TRBD2. V lost 2 bases to trimming and J lost 4 bases; unmatched junction nucleotides: 6. The germline V gene has CDR1 SGDLS and CDR2 YYNGEE. The CDR3 spans 17 residues. The CDR3 protein is CASSVLAGGPATGELFF. CDR3 sequence (DNA): TGTGCCAGCAGCGTCCTAGCGGGAGGGCCTGCCACCGGGGAGCTGTTTTTT.

The CDR3 loop reads CASSLFGSGEKLFF. The CDR3 DNA reads as TGTGCCAGCAGTTTGTTCGGGTCGGGGGAAAAACTGTTTTTT. The rearrangement links TRBV27 to TRBJ1-4; D is unclear. V was pared by 3 bases and J by 8 bases, with 13 bases between. The CDR3 sequence is 14 residues long. The germline V gene has CDR1 MNHEY and CDR2 SMNVEV (reference sequence).